The source of this TCR beta chain is a study of T cell responses to AZD1222 COVID-19 vaccine. Note on this clone: Its antigen is unknown.

The assay was immunoSEQ multiplex PCR, and TCRdb's table has in-frame clones only and misses some. The sample carries roughly 160,000 clones, more than 90% recorded once. The CDR3 runs 14 residues. Per the germline V gene, CDR1 is MNHEY and CDR2 is SVGAGI. Trimming took 9 bases from V and 6 from J, leaving 20 bases between them. Study conclusions and caveats: Mapped onto spike, vaccine-associated CD4 TCRs spanned it and were dominant at 160-218 and 743-854. Baseline antibody screening turned up just five to seven seropositive AZD1222 recipients. In a largely white British group with more females than males, clonal diversity was possibly underestimated.

The TCR was taken from an adult in good health. This specimen consisted of peripheral blood, obtained on day 0 of AZD1222 vaccination. This rearrangement joins TRBV6-5 to TRBJ1-1, with D unclear. The CDR3 DNA reads as TGTGCCAGTACACCGGGAAACCACGAAGCTGAAGCTTTCTTT. Translating it yields CASTPGNHEAEAFF.